This passage covers 11 T cell receptor beta chains from one sample sequenced in a study of cytomegalovirus exposure and HLA in healthy donors. A multiplex PCR was run with 60 Vbeta primers and 13 Jbeta primers. Repertoires were generated with immunoSEQ multiplex PCR, while TCRdb's copy carries only in-frame clones and drops some. The sample has about 130,000 clones, less than 85% seen once. Sequenced input: PBMCs. Source of these receptors: a man aged 25-45 years in good health and CMV-seropositive.

The chain combines TRBV14 with TRBJ2-7; 7 nucleotides align to TRBD2. Germline-derived CDR1 and CDR2 are SGHDN and FVKESK. The CDR3 has 14 residues. Trimming at V came to 4 bases and at J to 6 bases, leaving 9 bases not matched to a gene. CDR3 amino acids: CASSPWGGSVEQYF. The CDR3 coding sequence is TGTGCCAGCAGCCCCTGGGGAGGGTCCGTCGAGCAGTACTTC.

This chain uses TRBV7-2 with TRBJ1-4; TRBD1 agrees at 7 bases. This CDR3 contains 15 residues. The V gene's germline CDR1 is SGHTA and CDR2 FQGNSA. Trimming at V came to 2 bases and at J to 7 bases, leaving 7 bases not matched to a gene. The CDR3 DNA follows: TGTGCCAGCAGCTTAACCAGGGGGATGGGTGAAAAACTGTTTTTT. Its protein is CASSLTRGMGEKLFF.

The rearrangement links TRBV4-1 to TRBJ2-1, with 11 positions matching TRBD1. The CDR3 totals 16 residues. Looked up from germline, CDR1 is MGHRA and CDR2 is YSYEKL. J lost 0 bases, V lost 8 bases, and 6 bases had no gene match. The CDR3 loop reads CASRPGQGVSYNEQFF. Here the CDR3 DNA reads TGCGCCAGCCGCCCGGGACAGGGGGTCTCCTACAATGAGCAGTTCTTC.

This clone occurred once. This chain joins TRBV6-5 and TRBJ1-5, with 7 bases fitting TRBD1. J gave up 4 bases and V 4 bases, and 4 bases lay outside the gene matches. Germline V gene sequence: CDR1 MNHEY, CDR2 SVGAGI. This CDR3 region has 14 residues. In DNA, the CDR3 is TGTGCCAGCAGTTTCAGGGGGGTAAATCAGCCCCAGCATTTT. Protein product: CASSFRGVNQPQHF.

This chain uses TRBV27 with TRBJ2-5; weak D call: TRBD1 (5 bases). The CDR3 length is 14 residues. The germline CDR1 and CDR2 sequences are MNHEY and SMNVEV (reference sequence). V lost 0 bases and J lost 4, with 9 bases in between. CDR3 sequence (DNA): TGTGCCAGCAGTTTATCAGGGGCCGGAGAGACCCAGTACTTC. This encodes CASSLSGAGETQYF.

This clone was observed a handful of times. Other nucleotide sequences in the sample specify the same CDR3. The V call is TRBV29-1, the J call TRBJ1-1, with D unresolved. V was shortened by 6 bases and J by 3 bases, with 8 bases between the two germline ends. Per the germline V gene, CDR1 is SQVTM and CDR2 is ANQGSEA. The CDR3 loop spans 11 amino acids. The CDR3, as DNA: TGCAGCGTGGTGAGGGACACTGAAGCTTTCTTT. It specifies CSVVRDTEAFF. The variable domain in full, completed from reference TRBV29-1 and TRBJ1-1, reads SAVISQKPSRDICQRGTSLTIQCQVDSQVTMMFWYRQQPGQSLTLIATANQGSEATYESGFVIDKFPISRPNLTFSTLTVSNMSPEDSSIYLCSVVRDTEAFFGQGTRLTVV.

The chain uses TRBV9 and TRBJ2-3; TRBD2 might be the D (7 bases). Trimming stripped 4 bases from V and 4 bases from J, with 13 bases between. Germline values: CDR1 SGDLS, CDR2 YYNGEE. This CDR3 comprises 14 residues. As DNA, the CDR3 is TGTGCCAGCAGCCTGGGGGGGGCGGCAGATACGCAGTATTTT. It yields the protein CASSLGGAADTQYF.

The chain joins TRBV11-3 to TRBJ2-5; the D gene is possibly TRBD1 (5 bases). The CDR3 is 15 amino acids. V was cut by 0 bases and J by 2 bases, with 10 bases left in between. In germline, CDR1 is SGHNT, CDR2 YENEEA. The CDR3 DNA reads TGTGCCAGCAGCTTAGATTCGCAGGGACAAGAGACCCAGTACTTC. Its translation is CASSLDSQGQETQYF.

V is TRBV5-1 and J is TRBJ2-2; 7 bases are a match to TRBD1. Germline CDR1 SGHRS, CDR2 YFSETQ. J was trimmed by 0 bases and V by 3 bases; bases with no gene match: 2. CDR3 length: 15 amino acids. The CDR3 spells CASSSGQPNTGELFF. Written as DNA, the CDR3 is TGCGCCAGCAGCTCGGGACAGCCGAACACCGGGGAGCTGTTTTTT.

This rearrangement joins TRBV2 to TRBJ2-7, with D maybe TRBD1 (6 bases). This CDR3 spans 15 amino acids. Germline CDR1 reads SNHLY; CDR2 reads FYNNEI. Trimming removed 7 bases at V and 0 bases at J, with 16 bases between. CDR3 loop: CASTRTAPPSYEQYF. The CDR3 DNA is TGTGCCAGCACTCGGACAGCCCCCCCCTCCTACGAGCAGTACTTC.

This clone was seen a single time. The chain couples TRBV27 to TRBJ1-2; unclear D gene. The CDR3 has 13 residues. Per germline, CDR1 MNHEY and CDR2 SMNVEV (reference sequence). The ends were cut back, 3 bases at V and 3 bases at J, with 8 bases in the middle. CDR3 amino acids: CASSFSGYYGYTF. The CDR3 nucleotides are TGTGCCAGCAGTTTTTCCGGGTACTATGGCTACACCTTC.